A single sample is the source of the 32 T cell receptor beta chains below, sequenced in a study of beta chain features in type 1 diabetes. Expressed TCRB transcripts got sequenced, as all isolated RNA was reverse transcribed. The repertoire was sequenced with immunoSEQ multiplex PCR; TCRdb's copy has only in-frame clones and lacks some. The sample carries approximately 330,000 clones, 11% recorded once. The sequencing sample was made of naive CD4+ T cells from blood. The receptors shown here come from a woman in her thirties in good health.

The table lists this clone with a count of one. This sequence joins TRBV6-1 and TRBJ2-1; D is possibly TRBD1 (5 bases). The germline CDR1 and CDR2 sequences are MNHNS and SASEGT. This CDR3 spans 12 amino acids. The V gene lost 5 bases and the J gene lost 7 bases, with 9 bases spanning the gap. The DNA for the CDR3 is TGTGCCAGCAGTCCCACAGGTAATGAGCAGTTCTTC. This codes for CASSPTGNEQFF.

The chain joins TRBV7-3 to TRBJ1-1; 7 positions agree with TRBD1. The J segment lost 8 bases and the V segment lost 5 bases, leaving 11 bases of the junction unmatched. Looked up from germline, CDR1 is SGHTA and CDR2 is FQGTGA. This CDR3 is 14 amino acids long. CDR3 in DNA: TGTGCCAGCAGCGCTCACTCCGGGACAGAGGAAGCTTTCTTT. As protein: CASSAHSGTEEAFF.

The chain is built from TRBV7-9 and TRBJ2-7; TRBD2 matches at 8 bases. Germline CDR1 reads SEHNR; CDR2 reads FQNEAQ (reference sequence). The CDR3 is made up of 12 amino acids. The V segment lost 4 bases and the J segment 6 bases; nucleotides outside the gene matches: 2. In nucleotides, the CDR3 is TGTGCCAGCAGCTCGGGGGGGGTCGAGCAGTACTTC. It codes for CASSSGGVEQYF.

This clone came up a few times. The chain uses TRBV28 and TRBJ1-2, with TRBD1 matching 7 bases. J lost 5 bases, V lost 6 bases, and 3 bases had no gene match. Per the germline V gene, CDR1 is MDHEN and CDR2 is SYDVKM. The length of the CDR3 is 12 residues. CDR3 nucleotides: TGTGCCAGCAGCGGGGGACAGTATGGCTACACCTTC. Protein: CASSGGQYGYTF.

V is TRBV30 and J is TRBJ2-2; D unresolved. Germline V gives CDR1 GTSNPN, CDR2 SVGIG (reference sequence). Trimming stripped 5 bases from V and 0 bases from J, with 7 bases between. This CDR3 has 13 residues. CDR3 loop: CAWDGANTGELFF. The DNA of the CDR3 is TGTGCCTGGGACGGAGCGAACACCGGGGAGCTGTTTTTT.

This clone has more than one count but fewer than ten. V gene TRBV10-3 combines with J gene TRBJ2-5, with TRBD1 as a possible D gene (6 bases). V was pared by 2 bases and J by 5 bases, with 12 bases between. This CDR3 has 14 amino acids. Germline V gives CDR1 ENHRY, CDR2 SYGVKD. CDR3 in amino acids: CAISENQGRETQYF. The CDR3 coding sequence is TGTGCCATCAGTGAGAATCAGGGGCGGGAGACCCAGTACTTC.

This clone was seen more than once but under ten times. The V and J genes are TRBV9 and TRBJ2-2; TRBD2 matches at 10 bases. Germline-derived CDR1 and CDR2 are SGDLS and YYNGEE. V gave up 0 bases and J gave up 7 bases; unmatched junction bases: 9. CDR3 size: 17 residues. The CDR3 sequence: CASSVGGSGRIDGELFF. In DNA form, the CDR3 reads TGTGCCAGCAGCGTAGGTGGTAGCGGGAGGATTGACGGGGAGCTGTTTTTT. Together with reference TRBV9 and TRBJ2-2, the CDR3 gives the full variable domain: DSGVTQTPKHLITATGQRVTLRCSPRSGDLSVYWYQQSLDQGLQFLIQYYNGEERAKGNILERFSAQQFPDLHSELNLSSLELGDSALYFCASSVGGSGRIDGELFFGEGSRLTVL.

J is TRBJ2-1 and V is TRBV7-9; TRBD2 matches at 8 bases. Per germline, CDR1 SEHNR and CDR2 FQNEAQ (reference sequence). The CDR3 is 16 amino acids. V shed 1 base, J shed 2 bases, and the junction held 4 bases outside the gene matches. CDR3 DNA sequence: TGTGCCAGCAGCTTAGGGCGGGGGGCAACCTACAATGAGCAGTTCTTC. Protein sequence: CASSLGRGATYNEQFF.

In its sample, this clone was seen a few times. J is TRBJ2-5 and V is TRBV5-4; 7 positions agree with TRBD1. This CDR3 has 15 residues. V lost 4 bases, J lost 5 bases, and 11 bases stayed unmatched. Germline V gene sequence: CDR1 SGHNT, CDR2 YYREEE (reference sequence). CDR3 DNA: TGTGCCAGCAGCCTCCGACAGGGAGTTCAGGAGACCCAGTACTTC. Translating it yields CASSLRQGVQETQYF. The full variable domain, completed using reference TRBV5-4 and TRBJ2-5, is ETGVTQSPTHLIKTRGQQVTLRCSSQSGHNTVSWYQQALGQGPQFIFQYYREEENGRGNFPPRFSGLQFPNYSSELNVNALELDDSALYLCASSLRQGVQETQYFGPGTRLLVL.

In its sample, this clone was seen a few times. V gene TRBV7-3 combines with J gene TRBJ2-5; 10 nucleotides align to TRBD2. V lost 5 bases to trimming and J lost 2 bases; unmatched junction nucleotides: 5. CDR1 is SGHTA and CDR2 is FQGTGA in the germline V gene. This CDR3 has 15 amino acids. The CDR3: CASSTIAGGQETQYF. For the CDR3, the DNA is TGTGCCAGCAGCACAATAGCGGGGGGACAAGAGACCCAGTACTTC.

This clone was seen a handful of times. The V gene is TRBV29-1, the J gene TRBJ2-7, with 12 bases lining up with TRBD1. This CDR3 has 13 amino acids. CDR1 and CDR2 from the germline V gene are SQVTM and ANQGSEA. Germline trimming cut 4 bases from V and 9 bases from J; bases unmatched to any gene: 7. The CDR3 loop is CSVGGQGAVGQYF. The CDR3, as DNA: TGCAGCGTTGGGGGACAGGGGGCGGTTGGGCAGTACTTC.

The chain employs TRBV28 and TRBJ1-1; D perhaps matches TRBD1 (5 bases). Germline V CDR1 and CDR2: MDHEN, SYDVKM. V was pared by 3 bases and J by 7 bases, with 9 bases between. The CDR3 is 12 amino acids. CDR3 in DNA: TGTGCCAGCAGTTTGACAGTCAATGAAGCTTTCTTT. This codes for CASSLTVNEAFF. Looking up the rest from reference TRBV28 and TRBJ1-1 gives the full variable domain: DVKVTQSSRYLVKRTGEKVFLECVQDMDHENMFWYRQDPGLGLRLIYFSYDVKMKEKGDIPEGYSVSREKKERFSLILESASTNQTSMYLCASSLTVNEAFFGQGTRLTVV.

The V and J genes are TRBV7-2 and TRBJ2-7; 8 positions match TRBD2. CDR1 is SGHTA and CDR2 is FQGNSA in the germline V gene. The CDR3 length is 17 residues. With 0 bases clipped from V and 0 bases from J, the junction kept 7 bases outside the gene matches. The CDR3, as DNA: TGTGCCAGCAGCTTAGCGTCTCTAGCGGGTAGCTCCTACGAGCAGTACTTC. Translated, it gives CASSLASLAGSSYEQYF.

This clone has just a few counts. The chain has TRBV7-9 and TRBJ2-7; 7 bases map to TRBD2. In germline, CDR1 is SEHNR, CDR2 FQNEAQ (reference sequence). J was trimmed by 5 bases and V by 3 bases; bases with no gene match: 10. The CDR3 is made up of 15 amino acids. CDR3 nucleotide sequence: TGTGCCAGCAGCTTTTGGCGGGAGAATCCCCACGAGCAGTACTTC. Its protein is CASSFWRENPHEQYF. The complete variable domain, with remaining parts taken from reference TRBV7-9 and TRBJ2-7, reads DTGVSQNPRHKITKRGQNVTFRCDPISEHNRLYWYRQTLGQGPEFLTYFQNEAQLEKSRLLSDRFSAERPKGSFSTLEIQRTEQGDSAMYLCASSFWRENPHEQYFGPGTRLTVT.

DNA for the CDR3: TGTGCCAGTAGTACCCTTTCTCCTGGGGCCAACGTCCTGACTTTC. It codes for CASSTLSPGANVLTF. The chain is built from TRBV19 and TRBJ2-6; no reliable D call. Germline V gene lookup returns CDR1 LNHDA and CDR2 SQIVND (reference sequence). V gave up 4 bases and J gave up 2 bases, with 9 bases separating them. CDR3 length: 15 residues.

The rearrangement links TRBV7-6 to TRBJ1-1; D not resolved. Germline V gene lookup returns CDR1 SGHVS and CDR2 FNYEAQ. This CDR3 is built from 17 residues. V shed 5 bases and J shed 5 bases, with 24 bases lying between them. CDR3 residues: CASSPISRTGGGTEAFF. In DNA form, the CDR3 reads TGTGCCAGCAGCCCCATCTCTCGGACGGGAGGCGGGACTGAAGCTTTCTTT.

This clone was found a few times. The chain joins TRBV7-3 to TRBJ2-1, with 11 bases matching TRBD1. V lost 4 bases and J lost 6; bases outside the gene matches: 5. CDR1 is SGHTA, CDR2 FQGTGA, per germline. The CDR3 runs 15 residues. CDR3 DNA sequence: TGTGCCAGCAGCTCCGGGACAGGGGGTTTCAATGAGCAGTTCTTC. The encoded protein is CASSSGTGGFNEQFF.

The CDR3 is CASSADYRQPNLEAFF. As DNA, the CDR3 is TGTGCCAGCAGCGCCGATTATAGACAGCCTAACCTTGAAGCTTTCTTT. The chain uses TRBV7-9 and TRBJ1-1, with D tentatively TRBD1 (5 bases). There are 16 residues in the CDR3. Trimming took off 5 bases at V and 7 bases at J, with 23 bases between the two ends. Germline V gene lookup returns CDR1 SEHNR and CDR2 FQNEAQ (reference sequence). The full variable domain, rest sourced from reference TRBV7-9 and TRBJ1-1, is DTGVSQNPRHKITKRGQNVTFRCDPISEHNRLYWYRQTLGQGPEFLTYFQNEAQLEKSRLLSDRFSAERPKGSFSTLEIQRTEQGDSAMYLCASSADYRQPNLEAFFGQGTRLTVV.

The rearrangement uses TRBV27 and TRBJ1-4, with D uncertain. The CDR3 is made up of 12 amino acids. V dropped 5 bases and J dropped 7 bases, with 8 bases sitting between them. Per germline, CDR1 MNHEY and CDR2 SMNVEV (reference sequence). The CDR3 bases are TGTGCCAGCAGTGTACGGTCTGAAAAACTGTTTTTT. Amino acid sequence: CASSVRSEKLFF.

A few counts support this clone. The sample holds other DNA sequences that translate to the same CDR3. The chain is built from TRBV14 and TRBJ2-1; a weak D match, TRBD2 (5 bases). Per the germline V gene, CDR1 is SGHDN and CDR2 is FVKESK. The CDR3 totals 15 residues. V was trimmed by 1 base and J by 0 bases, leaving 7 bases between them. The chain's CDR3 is CASSQAGSSYNEQFF. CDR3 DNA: TGTGCCAGCAGCCAAGCGGGGAGCTCCTACAATGAGCAGTTCTTC.

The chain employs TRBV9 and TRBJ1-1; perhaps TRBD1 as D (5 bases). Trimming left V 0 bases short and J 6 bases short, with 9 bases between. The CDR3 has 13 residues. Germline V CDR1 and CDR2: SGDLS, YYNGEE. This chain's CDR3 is CASSVVRQPEAFF. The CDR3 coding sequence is TGTGCCAGCAGCGTAGTTCGACAGCCTGAAGCTTTCTTT.

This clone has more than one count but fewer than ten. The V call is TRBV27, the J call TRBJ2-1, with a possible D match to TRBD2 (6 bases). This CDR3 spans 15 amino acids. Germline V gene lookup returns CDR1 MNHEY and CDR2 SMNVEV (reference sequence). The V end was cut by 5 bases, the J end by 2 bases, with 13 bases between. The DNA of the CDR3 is TGTGCCAGCAGTCCCTTAACGGGAGCCTACAATGAGCAGTTCTTC. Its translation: CASSPLTGAYNEQFF.

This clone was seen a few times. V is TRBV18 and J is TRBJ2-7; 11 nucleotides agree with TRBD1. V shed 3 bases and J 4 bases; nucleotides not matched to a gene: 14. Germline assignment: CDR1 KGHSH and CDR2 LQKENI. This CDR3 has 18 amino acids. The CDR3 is CASSPWGQGGSLSYEQYF. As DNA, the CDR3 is TGTGCCAGCTCACCGTGGGGACAGGGGGGTTCCTTATCATACGAGCAGTACTTC.

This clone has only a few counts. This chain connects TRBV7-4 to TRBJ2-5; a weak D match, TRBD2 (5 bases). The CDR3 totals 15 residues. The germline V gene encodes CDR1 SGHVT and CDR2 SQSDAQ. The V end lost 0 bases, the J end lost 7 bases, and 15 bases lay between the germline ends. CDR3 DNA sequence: TGTGCCAGCAGCTTAGCGTGTAGGCTAGCAGGGACCCAGTACTTC. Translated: CASSLACRLAGTQYF.

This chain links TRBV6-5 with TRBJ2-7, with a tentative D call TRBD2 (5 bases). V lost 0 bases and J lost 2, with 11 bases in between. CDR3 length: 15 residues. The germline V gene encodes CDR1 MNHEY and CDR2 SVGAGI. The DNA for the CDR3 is TGTGCCAGCAGTTACTCGGCGGAGAGGGCCTACGAGCAGTACTTC. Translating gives CASSYSAERAYEQYF.

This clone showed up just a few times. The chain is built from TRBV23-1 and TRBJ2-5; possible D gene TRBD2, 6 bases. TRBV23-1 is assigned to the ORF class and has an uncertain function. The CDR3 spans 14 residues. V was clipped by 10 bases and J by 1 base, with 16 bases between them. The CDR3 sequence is CATAGGRLQETQYF. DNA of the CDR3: TGCGCCACCGCTGGGGGGAGGCTCCAAGAGACCCAGTACTTC.

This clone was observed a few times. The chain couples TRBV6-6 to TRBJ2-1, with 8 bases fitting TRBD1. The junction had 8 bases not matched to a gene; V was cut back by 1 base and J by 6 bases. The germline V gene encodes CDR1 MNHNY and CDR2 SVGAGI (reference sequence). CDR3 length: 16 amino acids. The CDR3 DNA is TGTGCCAGCAGTTACTACCTGGACAGGGTGGGCAATGAGCAGTTCTTC. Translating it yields CASSYYLDRVGNEQFF.

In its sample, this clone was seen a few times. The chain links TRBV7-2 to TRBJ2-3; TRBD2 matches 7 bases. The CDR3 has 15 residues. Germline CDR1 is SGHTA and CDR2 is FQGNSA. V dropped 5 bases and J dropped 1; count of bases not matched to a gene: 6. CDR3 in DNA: TGTGCCAGCAGCGCGGGACTAATGGGCACAGATACGCAGTATTTT. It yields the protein CASSAGLMGTDTQYF.

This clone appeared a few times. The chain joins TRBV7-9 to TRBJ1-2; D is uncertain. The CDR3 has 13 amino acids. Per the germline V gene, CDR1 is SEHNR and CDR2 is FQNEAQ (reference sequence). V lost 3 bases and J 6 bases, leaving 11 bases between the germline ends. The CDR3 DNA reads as TGTGCCAGCAGCTTCGTCGGGAGGGATGGCTACACCTTC. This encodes CASSFVGRDGYTF.

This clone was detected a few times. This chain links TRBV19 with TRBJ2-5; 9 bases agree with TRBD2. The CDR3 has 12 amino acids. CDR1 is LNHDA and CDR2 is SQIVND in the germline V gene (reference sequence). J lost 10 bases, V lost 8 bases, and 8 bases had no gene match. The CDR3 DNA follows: TGTGCCAGTGGAGATAGCGGGAGTGGCCAGTACTTC. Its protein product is CASGDSGSGQYF.

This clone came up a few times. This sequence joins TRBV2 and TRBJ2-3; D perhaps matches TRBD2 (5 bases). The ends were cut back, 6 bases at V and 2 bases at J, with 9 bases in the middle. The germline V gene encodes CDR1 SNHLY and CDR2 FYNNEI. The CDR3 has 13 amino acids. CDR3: CASRGAPTDTQYF. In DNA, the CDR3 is TGTGCCAGCAGGGGAGCGCCCACAGATACGCAGTATTTT.

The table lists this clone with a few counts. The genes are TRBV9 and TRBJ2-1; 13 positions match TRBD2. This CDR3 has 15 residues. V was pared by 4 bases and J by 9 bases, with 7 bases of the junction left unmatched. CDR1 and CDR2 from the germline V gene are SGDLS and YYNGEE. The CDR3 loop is CASSTTSGRAIEQFF. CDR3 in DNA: TGTGCCAGCAGCACCACTAGCGGGAGGGCCATTGAGCAGTTCTTC.